This T cell receptor (beta chain) was captured by sequencing in a study of control samples from healthy donors and cancer patients (dated by TCRdb to about 2020). Receptor libraries were prepared by the immunoSEQ multiplex PCR assay. Entries here come from immuneACCESS through TCRdb and include only in-frame sequences with V and J called. Some clones fail to appear in such tables; in the studies checked, an unresolved V gene covers under half of the shortfall, and the cause of the remainder is unknown. The sample contains about 120,000 clones, 80% to 90% of them found a single time. Jointly, the top ten make up roughly 40% of the sample. The CDR1 and CDR2 encoded by the germline V gene are SGHRS and YFSETQ. The CDR3, from cysteine to phenylalanine, totals 11 residues. CDR3 DNA only is kept here, 33 bases in frame from base 1. V is clipped by 2 bases and J by 4 bases, and the sequence between their germline boundaries is 4 bases long.

With regard to this clone: The clone's antigen remains unknown. Base quality data are lacking; no much larger clone is found one base away. The same CDR3 can be traced to other DNA sequences in this sample.

Sequencing used blood. The chain joins TRBV5-1 to TRBJ2-7; the D gene assignment is ambiguous. The sequence was obtained from a man aged 50-60 years in good health. The CDR3 has the sequence CASSLGYEQYF. The nucleotide sequence reads TGCGCCAGCAGCTTAGGATACGAGCAGTACTTC.